This entry concerns a single TCR beta chain. Its antigen remains unknown. The roughly 19-33 mg bulk tissue piece was not sorted before simultaneous RNA and DNA extraction. This record comes from a study of tumor-infiltrating lymphocytes in primary liver carcinoma. Points from the study as a whole: Blood trailed tumors significantly in top-250-clone fraction (p = 0.039).

TCR beta cDNA was reverse-transcribed from approximately 0.45 ug of total RNA. The reaction used a constant-region primer and ProtoScript II reverse transcriptase. Construction of TCR beta libraries relied on three successive nested multiplex PCR rounds employing slightly modified ARM-PCR. The first two PCR rounds used TRBV1-TRBV30 primers with a Cbeta primer, 9 to 10 cycles each. TCRdb re-derived calls from the multiplex PCR reads in MiXCR, one entry per CDR3 protein. The sample has about 100,000 distinct CDR3 sequences; about 70% are singletons. The germline CDR1 and CDR2 sequences are SGHAT and FQNNGV. This CDR3 comprises 13 residues. The V and J ends lost 2 bases and 7 bases respectively, with 10 bases between them.

This TCR came from a man aged 40-49 years with primary liver carcinoma and hepatitis B virus infection. The chain uses TRBV11-2 and TRBJ2-3; no firm D call. Sequenced sample: tumor-adjacent normal liver tissue. The CDR3 DNA follows: TGTGCCAGCAGCTTAACGGGTAGAAATACGCAGTATTTT. This gives the protein CASSLTGRNTQYF.